This T cell receptor (beta chain) was sequenced for a study of read filtering for tumor transcriptome and immune sequencing (dated by TCRdb to 2018 to 2020). Regarding the study in general: The cohort was composed of 17 to 20 male and over 13 female patients, with a mean age of about 65 years and an age range of about 40 to 90. Under revised international staging, roughly eight patients fell into R-ISS I, more than 15 into R-ISS II and 7 into R-ISS III. After DNase treatment, whole-transcriptome libraries were prepared using the TruSeq RNA Access Library Prep Kit. TCR-region mapped reads per sample ranged from about 4 to 11 million with IR-seq versus only roughly 80 to 1273 with RNA-seq. Using the same bone marrow samples, the study ran both targeted immune repertoire sequencing and bulk whole-transcriptome sequencing and then compared the TCR repertoires from each method. One main goal was a read-filtering strategy for immune repertoire data, in particular deciding whether clonotypes backed by only one read should be removed. The research as a whole found: IR-seq captured clonotypes at much higher depth and more reliably than RNA-seq, and smaller IR-seq throughput sufficed to identify most shared clonotypes. When single-read clonotypes were removed, the proportions of shared clonotypes in IR-seq and RNA-seq correlated more strongly. Single-read clonotypes made up roughly 80% of clonotypes but only roughly 3.6% of total reads in IR-seq, compared with approximately 75% of clonotypes and under 45% of reads in RNA-seq. The sorted CD138-negative fraction was composed of a mixed bone marrow immune population rather than of purified T cells.

Bone marrow was sampled from every patient at the time of active disease. Isolation of bone marrow mononuclear cells was performed by Ficoll-Hypaque density gradient centrifugation. To remove myeloma plasma cells, the cells were labeled with CD138 magnetic microbeads on a MACS separator, and CD138-negative cells were then collected by negative selection. Flow cytometry with CD138 antibodies on an Attune NxT was used to check how pure the isolated cells were. Total RNA was extracted using TRIzol reagent and was quantified on a NanoDrop spectrophotometer. For each patient, paired RNA-seq and IR-seq were run on the CD138-negative bone marrow sample from that patient. The V end gives up 4 bases and the J end 6 bases, leaving 18 bases in the junction not matched to a gene. CDR1 and CDR2, looked up from the germline V gene (reference sequence), are DFQATT and SNEGSKA. There are 17 amino acids in the CDR3, from cysteine to phenylalanine inclusive. Only the CDR3 portion is preserved as DNA: 51 bases, with reading frame beginning at the first base.

TCR libraries were built from 400 ng RNA with the Immunoverse kit, using molecular barcoded adaptors covering alpha/delta and beta/gamma chains. The same RNA used for transcriptome sequencing was used for TCR library preparation. Sequencing of the TCR libraries was done on an Illumina HiSeq 4000 with 2 x 150 cycles. The study's processing was this. Using MiXCR, which included quality filtering and error correction, TCR reads were aligned to human V, D, J and C references and then assembled into CDR3 clonotypes. Clonotype counts and gene usage diversity were analyzed with the tcR package in R. Raw mapping reads were checked after the RNA-seq reads had been mapped by STAR aligner version 2.5.3a onto the human GRCh37 genome. To test how sequencing depth affects detected clonotypes, IR-seq fastq files were randomly downsampled with Seqtk 1.3. TCRdb took the public reads, trimmed them with fastp at Q25, ran MiXCR for clone calling and kept in-frame beta chains. Each entry merges the rows of one CDR3 protein and shows their most common DNA and genes. TCRdb, not the original authors, processed these V and J calls. This sample lists more than 55,000 distinct CDR3 sequences; roughly a fifth were detected once. Under 13% of the sample comes from the top ten.

This clonotype was seen at least ten times. Its specific antigen is unknown. Per-base qualities were not stored, and no clone one base away is much larger. The specimen was a population of CD138-negative cells sorted from bone marrow. The cell subset or site label corresponds to: bone marrow mononuclear cells depleted of CD138+ plasma/myeloma cells by negative magnetic selection. This TCR derives from a donor at least 40 years old with multiple myeloma. In this chain, TRBV20-1 is recombined with TRBJ2-1, and 7 bases in between align with TRBD1. The nucleotide sequence reads TGCAGTGCTATTTCACCGTCGACAGGGAGTCTCGGCAATGAGCAGTTCTTC. Its product reads: CSAISPSTGSLGNEQFF.